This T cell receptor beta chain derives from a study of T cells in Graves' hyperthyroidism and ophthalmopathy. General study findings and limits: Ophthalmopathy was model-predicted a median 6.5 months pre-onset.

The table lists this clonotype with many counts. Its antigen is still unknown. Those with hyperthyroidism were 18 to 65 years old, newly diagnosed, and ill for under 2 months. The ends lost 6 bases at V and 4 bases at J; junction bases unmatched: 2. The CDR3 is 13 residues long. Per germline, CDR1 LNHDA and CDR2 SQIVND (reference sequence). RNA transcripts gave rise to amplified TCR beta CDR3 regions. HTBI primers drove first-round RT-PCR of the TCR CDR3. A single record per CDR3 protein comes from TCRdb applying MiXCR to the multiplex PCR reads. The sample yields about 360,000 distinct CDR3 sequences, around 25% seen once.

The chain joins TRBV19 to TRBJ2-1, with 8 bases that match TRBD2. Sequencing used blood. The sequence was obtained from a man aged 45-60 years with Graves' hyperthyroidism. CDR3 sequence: CASRASGYNEQFF. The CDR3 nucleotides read TGTGCCAGTAGGGCTAGCGGGTACAATGAGCAGTTCTTC.